This T cell receptor beta chain was recorded in a study of OX40 agonist ivuxolimab in advanced cancers. On the study more broadly: Dose-escalation patients' cancers were hepatocellular carcinoma, melanoma, renal cell or head and neck cancer.

Assay used: immunoSEQ multiplex PCR; TCRdb lists only in-frame clones, some missing. The sample shows fewer than 100,000 clones, about 86% of them seen only once. Of note for this clone: Its antigen remains unknown.

Study outcomes and limitations: Expanded clones were, on average, more numerous in CD8+ T cells than in CD4+.

The CDR3 extends over 18 amino acids. J gave up 0 bases and V 4 bases, and 4 bases lay outside the gene matches. Looked up from germline, CDR1 is LGHNA and CDR2 is YNFKEQ. This sequence joins TRBV4-2 and TRBJ2-3; 16 positions match TRBD2. Material: CD4+ or CD8+ T cells sorted from blood, obtained in a trial of the OX40 agonist ivuxolimab. This clonotype was sampled from an adult with an advanced solid tumor such as melanoma, head and neck, liver or kidney cancer. This CDR3 reads CASSRGTSGGVSTDTQYF. In nucleotides, the CDR3 is TGTGCCAGCAGCCGCGGGACTAGCGGGGGGGTAAGCACAGATACGCAGTATTTT.